A single sample is the source of the 8 T cell receptor beta chains below, sequenced in a study of cytomegalovirus exposure and HLA in healthy donors. PCR amplification relied on 60 Vbeta primers (plus 13 Jbeta primers). Here immunoSEQ multiplex PCR was the method, and the copy in TCRdb shows in-frame clones only, minus some. Of fewer than 120,000 clones in the sample, more than 75% were seen once. Sample: PBMCs. These receptors originate from a man aged 35 to 55 in good health and CMV-seronegative.

The genes are TRBV28 and TRBJ2-7; TRBD1 matches 9 bases. Germline lookup yields CDR1 MDHEN and CDR2 SYDVKM. Germline trimming cut 8 bases from V and 5 bases from J; bases unmatched to any gene: 10. This CDR3 has 14 amino acids. Here the CDR3 DNA reads TGTGCCAGCTCCTTCGGGGACAGGGACGACGAGCAGTACTTC. Encoded protein: CASSFGDRDDEQYF.

The CDR3 DNA reads as TGTGCCAGCAGTAGGACAGGGGAAAAGGGTGGCTACACCTTC. Its translation is CASSRTGEKGGYTF. The gene calls are TRBV6-4 and TRBJ1-2, with 9 bases that match TRBD1. CDR3 length: 14 amino acids. Germline assignment: CDR1 MRHNA and CDR2 SNTAGT. V was clipped by 5 bases and J by 7 bases; unmatched bases: 8.

The chain has TRBV2 and TRBJ2-7; TRBD2 matches 9 bases. Trimming at V came to 6 bases and at J to 4 bases, leaving 10 bases not matched to a gene. Germline-derived CDR1 and CDR2 are SNHLY and FYNNEI. The CDR3 sequence is 15 residues long. This CDR3 is CASRESGGSRYEQYF. The DNA for the CDR3 is TGTGCCAGCAGGGAGAGCGGGGGGTCCCGTTACGAGCAGTACTTC.

Only one count was recorded for this clone. This chain connects TRBV6-5 to TRBJ1-1, with 9 bases identical to TRBD1. CDR1 is MNHEY and CDR2 is SVGAGI in the germline V gene. Germline trimming cut 7 bases from V and 1 base from J; bases unmatched to any gene: 4. This CDR3 is 14 amino acids long. The CDR3 spells CASTRTGANTEAFF. Written as DNA, the CDR3 is TGTGCCAGCACTCGGACAGGGGCGAACACTGAAGCTTTCTTT.

V usage is TRBV15 and J usage is TRBJ2-7; TRBD1 matches at 8 bases. This CDR3 region has 15 residues. V shed 0 bases and J 1 base; nucleotides not matched to a gene: 2. CDR1 is LNHNV, CDR2 YYDKDF, per germline (reference sequence). The CDR3 sequence: CATSRERTGSYEQYF. Written as DNA, the CDR3 is TGTGCCACCAGCAGAGAACGGACAGGGTCCTACGAGCAGTACTTC.

The genes are TRBV27 and TRBJ2-6, with D tentatively TRBD1 (5 bases). The CDR3 consists of 15 residues. V lost 3 bases to trimming and J lost 2 bases, with 8 bases between them. CDR1 and CDR2 (germline): MNHEY, SMNVEV (reference sequence). CDR3 sequence (DNA): TGTGCCAGCAGTTTTGAAGGGGCTGGGGCCAACGTCCTGACTTTC. Encoded protein: CASSFEGAGANVLTF.

The rearrangement joins TRBV4-2 to TRBJ1-6; 7 bases fit TRBD1. The CDR3 spans 17 residues. Germline V gene data show CDR1 as LGHNA and CDR2 as YNFKEQ. V shed 2 bases and J 7 bases; nucleotides not matched to a gene: 11. The CDR3 sequence is CASSQQPRTGLNSPLHF. For the CDR3, the DNA is TGTGCCAGCAGCCAACAACCAAGGACAGGATTAAATTCACCCCTCCACTTT.

This chain uses TRBV9 with TRBJ1-1; maybe TRBD1 (5 bases). With 2 bases removed from V and 0 bases from J, the gap between germline ends came to 11 bases. There are 15 residues in the CDR3. Germline-derived CDR1 and CDR2 are SGDLS and YYNGEE. CDR3 bases: TGTGCCAGCAGCGTGATCAGGGCGATGAACACTGAAGCTTTCTTT. Translating gives CASSVIRAMNTEAFF.